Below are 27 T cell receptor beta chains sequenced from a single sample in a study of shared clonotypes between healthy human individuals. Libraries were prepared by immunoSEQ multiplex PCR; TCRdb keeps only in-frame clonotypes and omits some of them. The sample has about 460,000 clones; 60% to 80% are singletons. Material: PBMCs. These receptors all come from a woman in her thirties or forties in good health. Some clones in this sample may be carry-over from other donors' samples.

The CDR3 DNA sequence: TGTGCCAGCAGGCGATCCGCCGGTACGGCGTCTAGGGTTAATGAGCAGTTCTTC. It translates to CASRRSAGTASRVNEQFF. The J gene is TRBJ2-1, the V gene TRBV7-6; D is unresolved. The CDR3 loop spans 18 amino acids. The V end lost 6 bases, the J end lost 7 bases, and 28 bases lay between the germline ends. Germline V CDR1 and CDR2: SGHVS, FNYEAQ.

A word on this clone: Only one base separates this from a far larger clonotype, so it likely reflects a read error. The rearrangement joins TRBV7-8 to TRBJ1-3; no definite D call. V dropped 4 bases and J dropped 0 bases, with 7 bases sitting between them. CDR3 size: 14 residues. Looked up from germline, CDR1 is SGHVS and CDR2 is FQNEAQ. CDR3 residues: CASSSSVSGNTIYF. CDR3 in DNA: TGTGCCAGCAGCTCATCCGTCTCTGGAAACACCATATATTTT.

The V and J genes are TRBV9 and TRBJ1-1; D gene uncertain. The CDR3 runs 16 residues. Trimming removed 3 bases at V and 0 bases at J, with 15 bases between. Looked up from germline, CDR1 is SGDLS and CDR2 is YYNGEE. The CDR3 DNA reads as TGTGCCAGCAGCGCGGTAGGCGCACGAATGAACACTGAAGCTTTCTTT. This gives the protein CASSAVGARMNTEAFF.

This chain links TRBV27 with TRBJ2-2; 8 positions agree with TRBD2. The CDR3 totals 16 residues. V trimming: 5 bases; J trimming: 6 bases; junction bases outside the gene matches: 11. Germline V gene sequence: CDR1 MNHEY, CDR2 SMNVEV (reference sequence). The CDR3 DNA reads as TGTGCCAGCAGTCCCCTACGGGGGGGTGGGGCCGGGGAGCTGTTTTTT. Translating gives CASSPLRGGGAGELFF.

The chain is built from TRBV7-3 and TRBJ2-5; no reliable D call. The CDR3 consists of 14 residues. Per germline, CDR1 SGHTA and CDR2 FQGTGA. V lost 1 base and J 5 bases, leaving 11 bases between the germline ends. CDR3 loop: CASSLSSGSETQYF. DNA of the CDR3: TGTGCCAGCAGCTTAAGTTCAGGATCCGAGACCCAGTACTTC.

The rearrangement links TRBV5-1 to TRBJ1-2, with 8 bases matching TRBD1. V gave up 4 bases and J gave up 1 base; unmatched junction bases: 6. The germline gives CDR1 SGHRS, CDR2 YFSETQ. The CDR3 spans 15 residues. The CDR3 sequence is CASSPNGQGNYGYTF. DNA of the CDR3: TGCGCCAGCAGCCCCAACGGACAGGGTAACTATGGCTACACCTTC.

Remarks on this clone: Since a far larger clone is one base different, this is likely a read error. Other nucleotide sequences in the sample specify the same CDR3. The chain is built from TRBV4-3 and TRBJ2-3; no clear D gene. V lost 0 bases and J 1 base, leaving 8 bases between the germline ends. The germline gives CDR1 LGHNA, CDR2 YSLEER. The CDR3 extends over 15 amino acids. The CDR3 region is CASSQEAIRTDTQYF. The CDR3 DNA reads TGCGCCAGCAGCCAAGAGGCCATCCGCACAGATACGCAGTATTTT.

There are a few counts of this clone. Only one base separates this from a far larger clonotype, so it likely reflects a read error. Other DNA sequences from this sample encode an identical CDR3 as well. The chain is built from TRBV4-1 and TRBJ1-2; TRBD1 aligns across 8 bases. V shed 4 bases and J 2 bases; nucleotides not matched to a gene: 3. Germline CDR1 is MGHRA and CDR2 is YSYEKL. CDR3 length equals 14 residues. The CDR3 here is CASSLDRVNYGYTF. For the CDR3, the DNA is TGCGCCAGCAGCCTGGACAGGGTAAACTATGGCTACACCTTC.

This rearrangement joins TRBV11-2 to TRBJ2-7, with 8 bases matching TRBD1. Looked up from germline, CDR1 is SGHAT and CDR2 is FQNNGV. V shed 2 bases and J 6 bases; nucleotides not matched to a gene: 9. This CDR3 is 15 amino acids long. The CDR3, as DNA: TGTGCCAGCAGCTTAATCAGGGGGCGAGTTGGCGAGCAGTACTTC. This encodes CASSLIRGRVGEQYF.

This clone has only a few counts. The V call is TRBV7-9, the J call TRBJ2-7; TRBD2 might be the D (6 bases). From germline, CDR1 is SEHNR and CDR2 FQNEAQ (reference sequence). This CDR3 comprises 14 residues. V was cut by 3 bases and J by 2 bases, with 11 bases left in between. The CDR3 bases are TGTGCCAGCAGCTTCTTTGCGGGAACCTACGAGCAGTACTTC. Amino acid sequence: CASSFFAGTYEQYF.

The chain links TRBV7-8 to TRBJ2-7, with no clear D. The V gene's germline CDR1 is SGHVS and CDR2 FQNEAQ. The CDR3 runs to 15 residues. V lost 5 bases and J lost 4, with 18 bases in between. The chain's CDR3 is CASSQRTWILYEQYF. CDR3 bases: TGTGCCAGCAGCCAACGGACCTGGATCCTTTACGAGCAGTACTTC.

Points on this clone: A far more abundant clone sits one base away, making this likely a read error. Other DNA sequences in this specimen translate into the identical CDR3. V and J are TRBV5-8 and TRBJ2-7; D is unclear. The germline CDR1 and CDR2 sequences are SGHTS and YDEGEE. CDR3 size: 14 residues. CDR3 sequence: CASSLAGRFYEQYF. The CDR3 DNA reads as TGTGCCAGCAGCTTGGCCGGACGGTTCTACGAGCAATACTTC.

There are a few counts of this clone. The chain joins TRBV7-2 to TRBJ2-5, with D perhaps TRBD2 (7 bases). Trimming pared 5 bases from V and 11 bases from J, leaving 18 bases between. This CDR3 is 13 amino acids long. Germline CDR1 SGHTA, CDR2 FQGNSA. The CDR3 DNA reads TGTGCCAGCAGCCAGGGGAGGGAGGGCACGCAGTACTTC. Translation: CASSQGREGTQYF.

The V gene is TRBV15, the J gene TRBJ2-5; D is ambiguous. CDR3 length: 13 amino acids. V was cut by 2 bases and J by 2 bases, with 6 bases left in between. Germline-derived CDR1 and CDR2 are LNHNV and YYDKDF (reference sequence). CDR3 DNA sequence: TGTGCCACCAGCAGAAGCCCTCAAGAGACCCAGTACTTC. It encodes CATSRSPQETQYF.

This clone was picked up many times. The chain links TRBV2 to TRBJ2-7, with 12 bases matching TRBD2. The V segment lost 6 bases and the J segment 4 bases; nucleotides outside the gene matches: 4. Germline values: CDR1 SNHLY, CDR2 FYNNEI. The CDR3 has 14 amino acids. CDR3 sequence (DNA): TGTGCCAGCAGCTGGACTAGCGGGACTTACGAGCAGTACTTC. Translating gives CASSWTSGTYEQYF.

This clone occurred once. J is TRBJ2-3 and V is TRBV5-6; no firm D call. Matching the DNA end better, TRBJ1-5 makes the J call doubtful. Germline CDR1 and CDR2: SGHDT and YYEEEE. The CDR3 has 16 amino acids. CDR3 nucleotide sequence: TGTGCCAGCAGCTTGATGGCAGGTATGATGGCAGATACGCAGCATTTT. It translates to CASSLMAGMMADTQHF.

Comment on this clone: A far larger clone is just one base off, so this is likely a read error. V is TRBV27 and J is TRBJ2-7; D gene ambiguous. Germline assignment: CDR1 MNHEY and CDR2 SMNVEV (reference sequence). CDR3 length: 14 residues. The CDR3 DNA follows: TGTGCCAGCAGTTTAGCCGGTCCTAACTACGAGCAGCACTTC. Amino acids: CASSLAGPNYEQHF.

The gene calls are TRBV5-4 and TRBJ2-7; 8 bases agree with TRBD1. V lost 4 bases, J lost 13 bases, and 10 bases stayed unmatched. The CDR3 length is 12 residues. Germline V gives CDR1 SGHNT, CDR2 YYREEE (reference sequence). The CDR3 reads CASSIDRGLLYF. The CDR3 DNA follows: TGTGCCAGCAGCATCGACAGGGGACTCCTATACTTC.

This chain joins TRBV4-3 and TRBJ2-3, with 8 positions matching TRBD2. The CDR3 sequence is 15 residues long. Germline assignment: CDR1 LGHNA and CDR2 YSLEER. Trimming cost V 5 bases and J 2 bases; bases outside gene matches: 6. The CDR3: CASSGGGRPTDTQYF. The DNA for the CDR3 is TGCGCCAGCAGCGGGGGCGGGAGGCCCACAGATACGCAGTATTTT.

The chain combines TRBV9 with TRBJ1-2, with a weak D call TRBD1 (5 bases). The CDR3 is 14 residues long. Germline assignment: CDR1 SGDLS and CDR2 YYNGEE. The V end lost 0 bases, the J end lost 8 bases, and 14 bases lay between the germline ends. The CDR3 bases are TGTGCCAGCAGCGTAGACGGTCCGGGACTCGGCTACACCTTC. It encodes CASSVDGPGLGYTF.

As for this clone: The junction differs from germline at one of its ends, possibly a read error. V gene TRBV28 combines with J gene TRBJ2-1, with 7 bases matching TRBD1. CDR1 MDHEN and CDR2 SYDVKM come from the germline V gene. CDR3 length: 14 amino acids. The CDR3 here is CASTPPDRVNGQFF. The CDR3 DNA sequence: TGTGCCAGCACTCCCCCCGACAGGGTCAATGGGCAGTTCTTC.

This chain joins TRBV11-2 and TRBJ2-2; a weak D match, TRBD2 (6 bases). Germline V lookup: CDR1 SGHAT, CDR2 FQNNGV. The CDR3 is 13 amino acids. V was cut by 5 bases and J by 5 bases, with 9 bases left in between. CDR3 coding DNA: TGTGCCAGCAGCCAGACTAGTACCGGGGAGCTGTTTTTT. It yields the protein CASSQTSTGELFF.

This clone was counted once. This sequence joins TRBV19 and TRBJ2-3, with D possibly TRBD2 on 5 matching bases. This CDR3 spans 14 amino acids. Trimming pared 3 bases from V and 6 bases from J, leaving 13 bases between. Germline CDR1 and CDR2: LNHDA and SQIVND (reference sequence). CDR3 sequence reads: CASSISGSLDTQYF. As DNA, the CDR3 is TGTGCCAGTAGTATCTCGGGGAGCTTGGATACGCAGTATTTT.

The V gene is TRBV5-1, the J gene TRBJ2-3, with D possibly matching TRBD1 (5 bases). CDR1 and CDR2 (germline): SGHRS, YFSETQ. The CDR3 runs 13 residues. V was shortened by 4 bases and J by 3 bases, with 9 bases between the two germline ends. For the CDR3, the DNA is TGCGCCAGCAGCATTGGGGCTACAGATACGCAGTATTTT. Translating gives CASSIGATDTQYF.

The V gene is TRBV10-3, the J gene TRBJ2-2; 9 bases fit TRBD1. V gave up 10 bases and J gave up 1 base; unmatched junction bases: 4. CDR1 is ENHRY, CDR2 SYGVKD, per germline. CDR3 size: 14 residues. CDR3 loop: CATRDRVNTGELFF. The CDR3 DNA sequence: TGTGCCACCCGGGACAGGGTGAACACCGGGGAGCTGTTTTTT.

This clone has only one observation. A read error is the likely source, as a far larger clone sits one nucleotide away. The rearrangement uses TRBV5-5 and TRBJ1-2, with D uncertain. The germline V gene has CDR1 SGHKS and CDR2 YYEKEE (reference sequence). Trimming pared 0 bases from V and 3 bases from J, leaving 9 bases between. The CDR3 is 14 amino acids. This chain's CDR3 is CASSLVVKDYGYTF. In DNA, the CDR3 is TGTGCCAGCAGCTTGGTGGTCAAAGACTATGGCTACACCTTC.

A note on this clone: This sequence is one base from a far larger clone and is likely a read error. The DNA of the CDR3 is TGTGCCACCAGCAGAGAAGGGGTGACAACTAACTATGGCTACATCTTC. Residues: CATSREGVTTNYGYIF. This chain connects TRBV15 to TRBJ1-2, with D perhaps matching TRBD1 (5 bases). Looked up from germline, CDR1 is LNHNV and CDR2 is YYDKDF (reference sequence). The CDR3 has 16 residues. The complete variable domain, with remaining parts taken from reference TRBV15 and TRBJ1-2, reads DAMVIQNPRYQVTQFGKPVTLSCSQTLNHNVMYWYQQKSSQAPKLLFHYYDKDFNNEADTPDNFQSRRPNTSFCFLDIRSPGLGDTAMYLCATSREGVTTNYGYIFGSGTRLTVV.